The 4 T cell receptor beta chains listed next were all sequenced from one sample in a study of CD8+ T cells in alopecia areata. Sample treatment: oral pan-JAK inhibitor, 5-10 mg twice daily. cDNA prepared by RNA extraction and subsequent reverse transcription served as the template for sequencing. Produced via immunoSEQ multiplex PCR; TCRdb's table is partial and in-frame only. The top ten hold around an eighth of the sample, which has 150,000 to 200,000 clones, roughly 53% seen once. Source: CD8+ T cells sorted from blood, taken at week 24, from a patient treated with tofacitinib. Source of these receptors: a human donor with alopecia areata.

The chain links TRBV5-6 to TRBJ1-6; D unresolved. Trimming removed 0 bases from V and 0 bases from J, with 7 bases in between. Germline V gene data show CDR1 as SGHDT and CDR2 as YYEEEE. The CDR3 runs 16 residues. CDR3 DNA sequence: TGTGCCAGCAGCTTGGTATCTTTCTCCTATAATTCACCCCTCCACTTT. Translation gives CASSLVSFSYNSPLHF. Full variable domain (remainder filled in from reference TRBV5-6 and TRBJ1-6): DAGVTQSPTHLIKTRGQQVTLRCSPKSGHDTVSWYQQALGQGPQFIFQYYEEEERQRGNFPDRFSGHQFPNYSSELNVNALLLGDSALYLCASSLVSFSYNSPLHFGNGTRLTVT.

This clone was picked up a small number of times. One end of the junction does not line up with germline, which may come from a read error. The chain is built from TRBV5-1 and TRBJ2-2; maybe TRBD2 (5 bases). Germline V gene lookup returns CDR1 SGHRS and CDR2 YFSETQ. CDR3 length: 12 amino acids. DNA for the CDR3: TGCGCCACCAGCGGGAACACCGGGGAGCTGTTTTTT. Amino acids: CATSGNTGELFF.

The CDR3 protein is CASSYTSERGTGYEQYF. DNA of the CDR3: TGTGCCAGCAGCTACACTTCGGAGCGGGGTACTGGCTACGAGCAGTACTTC. The chain combines TRBV7-9 with TRBJ2-7; 7 bases map to TRBD2. This CDR3 region has 17 residues. Germline CDR1 is SEHNR and CDR2 is FQNEAQ (reference sequence). The junction had 15 bases not matched to a gene; V was cut back by 4 bases and J by 3 bases.

Sample share makes this clone medium-sized. The sample contains more than one DNA sequence encoding this CDR3. The chain joins TRBV7-9 to TRBJ2-7; no reliable D call. V lost 3 bases and J lost 6, with 9 bases in between. The CDR3 has 12 residues. Germline CDR1 reads SEHNR; CDR2 reads FQNEAQ (reference sequence). DNA for the CDR3: TGTGCCAGCAGCTTTTCAGGCGCCGAGCAGTACTTC. It translates to CASSFSGAEQYF.